Listed below are T cell receptor beta chains from one sample, sequenced in a study of radiation and T cells in renal cell carcinoma. Only in-frame clones appear in the TCRdb table, and some are missing; sequencing was by immunoSEQ multiplex PCR. The sample holds around 60,000 clones; around 80% are singletons and the top ten take over 6%. Sequenced here: blood, sampled from a patient whose treatment included radiotherapy and nephrectomy. Source of these receptors: a man between 60 and 70 years old with renal cell carcinoma. CDR3s include the opening cysteine and the closing phenylalanine or tryptophan. A D gene is named only where the DNA matches it firmly. Part of the rows lack a size; the others show once, few, many or a class for expanded clones.

V	D	size	J	DNA	CDR3
TRBV5-1	-	-	TRBJ1-1	TGCGCCAGCAGCGTTCAGGAGCCTAACACTGAAGCTTTCTTT	CASSVQEPNTEAFF
TRBV29-1	-	few	TRBJ1-1	TGCAGCGTTGGACGGGAGAACACTGAAGCTTTCTTT	CSVGRENTEAFF
TRBV2	TRBD2	few	TRBJ2-1	TGTGCCAGCACTCCGAATGAACAGAGCGGGAGGGATTTGTTCTTC	CASTPNEQSGRDLFF
TRBV7-9	-	-	TRBJ1-1	TGTGCCAGCAGTCGGACGGGCAGGGACGCTGAAGCTTTCTTT	CASSRTGRDAEAFF
TRBV4-3	TRBD1	-	TRBJ1-1	TGCGCCAGCAGCCAGGGGGACAGCAAAGCTTTCTTT	CASSQGDSKAFF
TRBV14	-	-	TRBJ2-5	TGTGCCAGCAGCCAAGTCCTCGAGACCCAGTACTTC	CASSQVLETQYF
TRBV6-6	-	-	TRBJ1-3	TGTGCCACCTCTAGGGGCACAAACACCATATATTTT	CATSRGTNTIYF
TRBV5-1	-	-	TRBJ2-1	TGCGCCAGCATGAGCGGTATAACCTACAATGAGCAGTTCTTC	CASMSGITYNEQFF
TRBV6-1	TRBD1	-	TRBJ2-5	TGTGCCAGCAGCCCGGACAGGGGTTACCAAGAGACCCAGTACTTC	CASSPDRGYQETQYF
TRBV7-6	-	-	TRBJ1-2	TGTGCCAGCAGCTTAGTATCGGGGGACTCGGGCTACACCTTC	CASSLVSGDSGYTF
TRBV2	TRBD1	-	TRBJ1-2	TGTGCCAGCACCTTGGAGACAGGGCCGAACTATGGCTACACCTTC	CASTLETGPNYGYTF
TRBV7-2	-	-	TRBJ1-5	TGTGCCAGCAGCTTCGGCGACAGTTGGAATCAGCCCCAGCATTTT	CASSFGDSWNQPQHF
TRBV18	-	once	TRBJ1-2	TGTGCCAGCTCCCCACAGAACAACTATGGCTACACCTTC	CASSPQNNYGYTF
TRBV10-3	-	-	TRBJ2-1	TGTGCCATCAGTGAGACGGATGAGCAGTTCTTC	CAISETDEQFF
TRBV13	TRBD1	few	TRBJ1-5	TGTGCCAGCAGCACGCAGGGGGAAGGCAATCAGCCCCAGCATTTT	CASSTQGEGNQPQHF
TRBV11-3	-	-	TRBJ2-3	TGTGCCAGCAGCTTAGGGGCCCTCACAGATACGCAGTATTTT	CASSLGALTDTQYF
TRBV29-1	-	few	TRBJ2-1	TGCAGCGTTGAAGTCGGCAGTCTGAGCTCCTACAATGAGCAGTTCTTC	CSVEVGSLSSYNEQFF
TRBV5-6	TRBD2	-	TRBJ2-5	TGTGCCAGCAGCTTGGGACTAGCGGGAGTTTTGGAGACCCAGTACTTC	CASSLGLAGVLETQYF
TRBV18	TRBD2	-	TRBJ2-2	TGTGCCAGCTCACCGCTAGCGGGGGCGAACACCGGGGAGCTGTTTTTT	CASSPLAGANTGELFF
TRBV6-1	TRBD1	few	TRBJ2-2	TGTGCCAGCAGTGGGTCCGGGACAGGGACTACCGGGGAGCTGTTTTTT	CASSGSGTGTTGELFF
TRBV15	-	-	TRBJ1-5	TGTGCCACCAGCAGAGATCGGGGGGGGGCGGTGCAGCCCCAGCATTTT	CATSRDRGGAVQPQHF
TRBV6-6	-	-	TRBJ1-2	TGTGCCAGCAGTTACTCGGGGAGGAACTATGGCTACACCTTC	CASSYSGRNYGYTF
TRBV7-2	TRBD1	-	TRBJ1-1	TGTGCCAGCAGCCAGCCGGACAGGATGAACACTGAAGCTTTCTTT	CASSQPDRMNTEAFF
TRBV19	-	-	TRBJ2-5	TGTGCCAGTAGTGTTACTAAAGAGACCCAGTACTTC	CASSVTKETQYF
TRBV10-1	TRBD2	-	TRBJ2-5	TGCGCCAGCAGTGAGTCGCGTCTAGCGGGAGGAGAGACCCAGTACTTC	CASSESRLAGGETQYF
TRBV5-4	TRBD2	once	TRBJ2-1	TGTGCCAGCAGCCGACTAGCGGAGTACAATGAGCAGTTCTTC	CASSRLAEYNEQFF
TRBV30	-	-	TRBJ1-1	TGTGCCTGGGCCTCTCAGGGACCCACTGAAGCTTTCTTT	CAWASQGPTEAFF
TRBV6-5	-	-	TRBJ2-3	TGTGCCAGCAGTTACTCGACACGGGGAGATACGCAGTATTTT	CASSYSTRGDTQYF
TRBV19	-	-	TRBJ1-1	TGTGCCAGTAGTATTCCGGGGGCGGCGAACGCTGAAGCTTTCTTT	CASSIPGAANAEAFF
TRBV5-1	-	few	TRBJ2-5	TGCGCCAGCAGCTTTGAAGCTAGCGAGGAGACCCAGTACTTC	CASSFEASEETQYF
TRBV4-2	-	-	TRBJ2-3	TGTGCCAGCAGCCAATCGTCGGGGTCAACAGATACGCAGTATTTT	CASSQSSGSTDTQYF
TRBV5-4	TRBD2	-	TRBJ2-2	TGTGCCAGCAGCTTGGAGGGACTACAGAACACCGGGGAGCTGTTTTTT	CASSLEGLQNTGELFF
TRBV18	-	-	TRBJ2-3	TGTGCCAGCTCCCCGGGGTTGGGGAGATTTAGCACAGATACGCAGTATTTT	CASSPGLGRFSTDTQYF
TRBV25-1	-	-	TRBJ2-3	TGTGCCAGCAGTGAATACTTGACAGATACGCAGTATTTT	CASSEYLTDTQYF
TRBV5-1	TRBD1	-	TRBJ2-7	TGCGCCAGCAGCTACCGGGACAGGGCGTACGAGCAGTACTTC	CASSYRDRAYEQYF
TRBV6-1	-	-	TRBJ2-4	TGTGCCAGCAGTCTTGGACAGCCCGAAAACATTCAGTACTTC	CASSLGQPENIQYF
TRBV5-6	TRBD2	-	TRBJ2-1	TGTGCCAGCAGAGGCCCTAGCGGCCCCCCGGAGCAGTTCTTC	CASRGPSGPPEQFF
TRBV10-1	TRBD2	-	TRBJ2-2	TGCGCCAGCAGTAGTAGCGGGAGTGAAGGGACCGGGGAGCTGTTTTTT	CASSSSGSEGTGELFF
TRBV5-4	TRBD2	few	TRBJ2-1	TGTGCCAGCAGCATCGCGGGGGGACTCTACAATGAGCAGTTCTTC	CASSIAGGLYNEQFF
TRBV10-3	-	-	TRBJ2-2	TGTGCCATCAGTGATACGGGAGAGACCGGGGAGCTGTTTTTT	CAISDTGETGELFF
TRBV7-8	TRBD1	-	TRBJ2-4	TGTGCCAGCAGGCCGCTCTTACCGGGACAGCCACAGTACTTC	CASRPLLPGQPQYF
TRBV5-1	TRBD2	-	TRBJ2-3	TGCGCCAGCAGCTTGGTTCCTAGCGGGGGGGCAATTAGGACAGATACGCAGTATTTT	CASSLVPSGGAIRTDTQYF
TRBV27	-	-	TRBJ2-1	TGTGCCAGCAGTCTCCACCGCTTAGGCAGCTCCTACAATGAGCAGTTCTTC	CASSLHRLGSSYNEQFF
TRBV6-5	TRBD2	-	TRBJ2-1	TGTGCCAGCAGTTACGCCACCGGGACTAGCAATGAGCAGTTCTTC	CASSYATGTSNEQFF
TRBV19	TRBD1	-	TRBJ2-2	TGTGCCAGTAGTCAGGACAGGGGCGGCGGGGAGCTGTTTTTT	CASSQDRGGGELFF
TRBV6-5	TRBD1	-	TRBJ2-3	TGTGCCAGCACCCTGGGACAGGGAGTGACAGATACGCAGTATTTT	CASTLGQGVTDTQYF
TRBV6-5	-	-	TRBJ1-5	TGTGCCAGCACCATAATGCCGGGTCAGCCCCTGCATTTT	CASTIMPGQPLHF
TRBV6-1	TRBD2	-	TRBJ2-5	TGTGCCAGCAGTGACTACAGACTAGCGGGAGGTGTGACCCAGTACTTC	CASSDYRLAGGVTQYF
TRBV7-2	TRBD1	-	TRBJ2-3	TGTGCCAGCAGCGGAAGGACAGGGGGCAGTGGAGATACGCAGTATTTT	CASSGRTGGSGDTQYF
TRBV10-3	-	-	TRBJ1-2	TGTGCCATCTGGGCAGTAAGTAACTATGGCTACACCTTC	CAIWAVSNYGYTF
TRBV7-2	-	-	TRBJ1-1	TGTGCCAGCAGCCCCCTGTACCCGGGCACTGAAGCTTTCTTT	CASSPLYPGTEAFF